What follows is one TCR beta chain and its context. The data were obtained in a study of blood T cell repertoires in COVID-19. Overall study context: Material from acute and convalescent COVID-19 was sourced from the United States, Italy and Spain. From T cells, B-cell-depleted T cells, or PBMCs came the material, which was cDNA or gDNA.

As originally analysed: The assay estimated nucleated cells by amplifying reference gene primers. This table comes from immunoSEQ multiplex PCR, and its TCRdb copy is limited to in-frame clones, with some not included. The V and J calls and clone size were taken over from that table, and D and trimming were inferred from the DNA. The data hold some 120,000 clones, with approximately 90% observed a single time. Per germline, CDR1 MNHNY and CDR2 SVGAGI (reference sequence). The CDR3 loop spans 15 amino acids. The V and J ends lost 4 bases and 6 bases, in that order; junction bases with no gene match: 6.

Sequenced input: peripheral blood. The clonotype originates from a human donor in a cohort sampled during active COVID-19. The J gene is TRBJ2-1, the V gene TRBV6-6; TRBD1 aligns across 10 bases. The CDR3 is CASSSLDRGGNEQFF. The CDR3, as DNA: TGTGCCAGCAGTTCCCTGGACAGGGGGGGCAATGAGCAGTTCTTC.